This TCR beta chain stems from a study of cytomegalovirus exposure and HLA in healthy donors. Background on the study: The 130 or so validation repertoires were reported in a later analysis to have been generated on the same platform as the roughly 720 first-cohort repertoires.

This clone was detected only a few times. The target antigen is unknown. Sequencing used immunoSEQ multiplex PCR; TCRdb keeps in-frame clones, though not all of them. This table has hundreds of thousands of clones, about nine tenths appearing once. V gave up 5 bases and J gave up 7 bases; unmatched junction bases: 7. The CDR3 spans 14 residues. Germline assignment: CDR1 MNHEY and CDR2 SMNVEV (reference sequence). Separation from the roughly 670-subject first cohort characterized the roughly 120-subject validation cohort, to which the donors belonged. Whole-study findings and limits: Later, an analysis found that TCR clusters from the first cohort tended to co-occur in the roughly 120 validation repertoires. Among TCR beta chains, those listed as cytomegalovirus-associated numbered about 150.

Sequences were obtained from PBMCs. The TCR originated in a woman younger than 30 in good health and CMV-seronegative. This chain connects TRBV27 to TRBJ2-7; 11 bases map to TRBD2. The CDR3 bases are TGTGCCAGCAGTACCGGGACTAGCGGCAGGGAGCAGTACTTC. Its protein product is CASSTGTSGREQYF.